The present T cell receptor beta chain was sequenced within a study of CD8+CD57+ T cells in acquired aplastic anemia. Overall study context: Researchers reported that healthy donors averaged about 11 million reads for CD4+ cells.

The template for TCR beta VDJ and CDR3 sequence profiling was genomic DNA. Using its own MiXCR run on the reads, TCRdb lists one record per CDR3 protein. The data contain 150,000 to 200,000 distinct CDR3 sequences, 60% to 70% of them singletons. CDR1 is DFQATT, CDR2 SNEGSKA, per germline (reference sequence). The CDR3 is 14 amino acids. With 2 bases clipped from V and 7 bases from J, the junction kept 6 bases outside the gene matches. The sequenced material came from sorted CD4+, CD8+, or CD8+CD57+ T cells (not recorded which) from PBMCs. The genes are TRBV20-1 and TRBJ2-1; 9 nucleotides line up with TRBD2. The sequence derives from a human donor in good health. CDR3 coding DNA: TGCAGTGCTAGATTGGCGGGAGGGGCGAATGAGCAGTTCTTC. Its protein is CSARLAGGANEQFF.